This record covers a single T cell receptor beta chain. This sample is drawn from a study of blood T cell repertoires in COVID-19. On the study more broadly: The samples span acute and convalescent COVID-19 from the United States, Italy and Spain. T cells, B-cell-depleted T cells, or PBMCs supplied cDNA or gDNA.

Assay used: immunoSEQ multiplex PCR; TCRdb lists only in-frame clones, some missing. The table includes about 94,000 clones, 65% to 85% detected once. Seattle-derived patients entered the study during active infection and were followed longitudinally. Sequenced sample: peripheral blood. This clonotype was obtained from a man between 65 and 85 years old with COVID-19, enrolled during active disease.

The CDR3 loop is CASRHDRGGYEQYF. CDR3 nucleotides: TGTGCCAGCAGACATGACAGGGGTGGGTACGAGCAGTACTTC. The gene calls are TRBV6-5 and TRBJ2-7, with 8 nucleotides matching TRBD1. V lost 6 bases, J lost 4 bases, and 8 bases stayed unmatched. The germline V gene has CDR1 MNHEY and CDR2 SVGAGI. This CDR3 region has 14 residues.